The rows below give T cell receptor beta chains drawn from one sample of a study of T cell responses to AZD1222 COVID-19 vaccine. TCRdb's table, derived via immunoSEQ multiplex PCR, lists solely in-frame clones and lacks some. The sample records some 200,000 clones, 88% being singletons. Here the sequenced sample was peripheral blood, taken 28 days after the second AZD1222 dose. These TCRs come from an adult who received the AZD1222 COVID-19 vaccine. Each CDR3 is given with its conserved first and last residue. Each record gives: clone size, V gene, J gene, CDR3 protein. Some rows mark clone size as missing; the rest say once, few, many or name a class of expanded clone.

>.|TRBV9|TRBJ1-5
CASSVGGVVNQPQHF
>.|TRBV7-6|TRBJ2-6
CASSLESASGANVLTF
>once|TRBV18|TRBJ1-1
CASSDQGAMNTEAFF
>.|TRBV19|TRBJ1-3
CASSFGQFAGNTIYF
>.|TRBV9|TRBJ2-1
CASSVGLNNEQFF
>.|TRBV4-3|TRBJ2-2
CASSQLGRFGGELFF
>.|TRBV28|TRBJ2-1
CASSLGTGGAEQFF
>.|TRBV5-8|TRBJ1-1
CASSLSPRMNTEAFF
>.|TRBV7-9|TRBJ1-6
CASSPSRVWGRNSPLHF
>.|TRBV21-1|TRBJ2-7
CASSKPREGEQYF
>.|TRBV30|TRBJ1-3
CAWSIGASGNTIYF
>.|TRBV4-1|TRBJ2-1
CASSQEIAVLNEQFF
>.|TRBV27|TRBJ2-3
CASSLREASTDTQYF
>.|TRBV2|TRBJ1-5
CASSEGRYSNQPQHF
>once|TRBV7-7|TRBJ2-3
CASTILDRADTQYF
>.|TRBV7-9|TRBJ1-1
CASPSPGGVNTEAFF
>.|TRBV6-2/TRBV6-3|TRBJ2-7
CASSVTGASGRVWDEQYF
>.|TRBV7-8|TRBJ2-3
CASRPSQGPTDTQYF
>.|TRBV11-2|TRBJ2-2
CASSSGTGVVWELFF
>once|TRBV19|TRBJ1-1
CASSFPRSGTGNTEAFF
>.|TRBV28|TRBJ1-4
CASSIGTGGTEKLFF
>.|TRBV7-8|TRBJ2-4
CASSSQGAENIQYF
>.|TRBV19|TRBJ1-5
CASSIGGGGNQPQHF
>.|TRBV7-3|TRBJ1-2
CASSSQEAYGYTF
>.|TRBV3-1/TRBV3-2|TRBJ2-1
CASSQDLASSEQFF
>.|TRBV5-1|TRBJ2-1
CASSSPGTQLMNEQFF
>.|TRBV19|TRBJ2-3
CASSIQGAGVSDTQYF
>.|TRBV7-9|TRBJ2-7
CASSGGQGSYEQYF
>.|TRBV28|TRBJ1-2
CASTTAGNYGYTF
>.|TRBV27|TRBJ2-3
CASSLLVTSSTDTQYF
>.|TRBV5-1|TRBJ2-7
CASSRREAGGQYEQYF
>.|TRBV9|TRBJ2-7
CASSVGLAEAYEQYF
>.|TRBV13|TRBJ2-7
CASSLASYEQYF
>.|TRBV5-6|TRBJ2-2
CASSLGFGNTGELFF
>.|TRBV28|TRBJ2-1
CASSLAGTSNEQFF
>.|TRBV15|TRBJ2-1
CATVAGDRGNEQFF
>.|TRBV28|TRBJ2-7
CASRAGLSYEQYF
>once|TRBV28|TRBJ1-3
CASTGWGPGNTIYF
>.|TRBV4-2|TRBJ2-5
CASSPAAGEGETQYF
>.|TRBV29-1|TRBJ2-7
CSVQWTSGVSYEQYF
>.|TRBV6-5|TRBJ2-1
CASSYGVREQFF
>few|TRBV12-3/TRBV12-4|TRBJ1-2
CASSRHVGYTF
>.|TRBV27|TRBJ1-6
CASSLSRRSSPLHF